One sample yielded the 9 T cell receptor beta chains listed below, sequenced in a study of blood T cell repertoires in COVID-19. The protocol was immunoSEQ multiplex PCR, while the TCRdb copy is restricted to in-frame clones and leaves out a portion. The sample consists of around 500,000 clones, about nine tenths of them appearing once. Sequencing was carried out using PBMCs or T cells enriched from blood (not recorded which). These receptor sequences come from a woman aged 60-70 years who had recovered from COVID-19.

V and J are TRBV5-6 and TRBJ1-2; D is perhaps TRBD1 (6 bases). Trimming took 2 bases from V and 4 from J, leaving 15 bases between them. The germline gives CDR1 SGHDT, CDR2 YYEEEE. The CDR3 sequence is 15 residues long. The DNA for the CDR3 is TGTGCCAGCAGCTTCGGACGGGACACCCTCTATGGCTACACCTTC. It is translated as CASSFGRDTLYGYTF. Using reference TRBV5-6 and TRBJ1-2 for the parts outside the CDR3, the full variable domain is DAGVTQSPTHLIKTRGQQVTLRCSPKSGHDTVSWYQQALGQGPQFIFQYYEEEERQRGNFPDRFSGHQFPNYSSELNVNALLLGDSALYLCASSFGRDTLYGYTFGSGTRLTVV.

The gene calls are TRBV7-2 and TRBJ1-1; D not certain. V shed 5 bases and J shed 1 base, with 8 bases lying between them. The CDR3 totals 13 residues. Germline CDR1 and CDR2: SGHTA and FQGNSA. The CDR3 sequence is CASSPGRNTEAFF. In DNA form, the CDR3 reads TGTGCCAGCAGCCCGGGGAGGAACACTGAAGCTTTCTTT.

The CDR3 DNA sequence: TGTGCCAGCAGTGAAGGGCAGGGAGGTCGGGCTGAAGCTTTCTTT. It translates to CASSEGQGGRAEAFF. The rearrangement uses TRBV2 and TRBJ1-1; tentatively, D is TRBD1 (5 bases). Trimming shortened V by 1 base and J by 6 bases, and 15 bases separated the two germline ends. Per germline, CDR1 SNHLY and CDR2 FYNNEI. The CDR3 sequence is 15 residues long.

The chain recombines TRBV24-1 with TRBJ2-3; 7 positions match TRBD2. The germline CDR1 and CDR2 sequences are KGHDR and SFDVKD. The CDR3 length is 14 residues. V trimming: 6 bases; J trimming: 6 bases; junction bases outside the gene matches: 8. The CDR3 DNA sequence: TGTGCCACCAGTCAAAGCGGGGAGGGGGATACGCAGTATTTT. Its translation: CATSQSGEGDTQYF.

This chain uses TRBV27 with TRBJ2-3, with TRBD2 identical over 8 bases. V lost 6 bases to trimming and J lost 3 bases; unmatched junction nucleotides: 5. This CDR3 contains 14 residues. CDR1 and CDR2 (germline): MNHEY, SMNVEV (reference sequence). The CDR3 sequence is CASRLAGWTDTQYF. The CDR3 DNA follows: TGTGCCAGCAGATTAGCGGGGTGGACAGATACGCAGTATTTT.

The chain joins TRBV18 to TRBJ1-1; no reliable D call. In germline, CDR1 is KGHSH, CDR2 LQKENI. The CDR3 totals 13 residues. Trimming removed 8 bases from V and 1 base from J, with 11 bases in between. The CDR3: CASAPEGNTEAFF. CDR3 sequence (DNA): TGTGCCAGCGCCCCGGAGGGGAACACTGAAGCTTTCTTT.

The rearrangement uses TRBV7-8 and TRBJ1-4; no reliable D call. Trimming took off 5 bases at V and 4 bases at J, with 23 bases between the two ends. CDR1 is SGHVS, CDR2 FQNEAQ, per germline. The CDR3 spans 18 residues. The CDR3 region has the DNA TGTGCCAGCAGCCTAAGCGCCAGATTGACGACCTTTAATGAAAAACTGTTTTTT. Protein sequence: CASSLSARLTTFNEKLFF.

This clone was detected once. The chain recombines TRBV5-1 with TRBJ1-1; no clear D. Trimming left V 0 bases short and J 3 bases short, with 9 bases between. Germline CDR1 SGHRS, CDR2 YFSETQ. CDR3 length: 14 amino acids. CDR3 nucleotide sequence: TGCGCCAGCAGCTTGGCCGGGTTGGACACTGAAGCTTTCTTT. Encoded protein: CASSLAGLDTEAFF. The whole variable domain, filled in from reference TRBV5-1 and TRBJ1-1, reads KAGVTQTPRYLIKTRGQQVTLSCSPISGHRSVSWYQQTPGQGLQFLFEYFSETQRNKGNFPGRFSGRQFSNSRSEMNVSTLELGDSALYLCASSLAGLDTEAFFGQGTRLTVV.

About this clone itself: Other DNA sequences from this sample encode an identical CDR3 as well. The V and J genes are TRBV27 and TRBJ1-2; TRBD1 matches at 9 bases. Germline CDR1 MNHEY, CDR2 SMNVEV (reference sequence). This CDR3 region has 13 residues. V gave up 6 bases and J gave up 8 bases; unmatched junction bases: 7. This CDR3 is CASSLGQGLGYTF. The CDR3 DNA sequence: TGTGCCAGCAGCTTGGGACAGGGATTGGGCTACACCTTC.